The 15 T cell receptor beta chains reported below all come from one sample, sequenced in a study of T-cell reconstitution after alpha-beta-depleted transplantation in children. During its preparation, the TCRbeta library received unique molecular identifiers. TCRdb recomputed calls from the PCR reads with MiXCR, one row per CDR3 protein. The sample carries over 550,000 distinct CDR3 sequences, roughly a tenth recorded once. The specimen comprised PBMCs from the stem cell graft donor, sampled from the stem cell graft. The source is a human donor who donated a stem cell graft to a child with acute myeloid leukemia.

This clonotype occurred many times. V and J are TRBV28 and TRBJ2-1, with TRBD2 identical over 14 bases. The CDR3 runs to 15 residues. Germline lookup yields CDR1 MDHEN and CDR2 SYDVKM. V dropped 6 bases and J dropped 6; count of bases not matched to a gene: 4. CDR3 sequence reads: CASSVGTSGGNEQFF. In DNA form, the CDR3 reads TGTGCCAGCAGCGTCGGGACTAGCGGGGGCAATGAGCAGTTCTTC.

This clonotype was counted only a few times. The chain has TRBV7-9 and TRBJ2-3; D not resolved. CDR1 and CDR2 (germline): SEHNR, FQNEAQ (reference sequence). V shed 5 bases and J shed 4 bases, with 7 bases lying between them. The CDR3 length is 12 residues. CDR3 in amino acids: CASSGFSDTQYF. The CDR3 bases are TGTGCCAGCAGCGGCTTCTCAGATACGCAGTATTTT.

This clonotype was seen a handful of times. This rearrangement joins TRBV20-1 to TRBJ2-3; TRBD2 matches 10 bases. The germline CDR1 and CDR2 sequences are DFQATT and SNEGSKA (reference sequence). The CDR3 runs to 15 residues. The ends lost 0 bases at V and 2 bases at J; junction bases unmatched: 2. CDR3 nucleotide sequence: TGCAGTGCTAGAGAAGGGACTAGCGCCACAGATACGCAGTATTTT. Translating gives CSAREGTSATDTQYF.

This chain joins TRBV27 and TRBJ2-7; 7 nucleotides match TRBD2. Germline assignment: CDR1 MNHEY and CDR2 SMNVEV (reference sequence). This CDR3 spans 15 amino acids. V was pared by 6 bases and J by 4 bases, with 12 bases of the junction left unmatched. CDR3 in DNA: TGTGCCAGCAGCCCCCGGGACTACGGGGCTTACGAGCAGTACTTC. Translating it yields CASSPRDYGAYEQYF.

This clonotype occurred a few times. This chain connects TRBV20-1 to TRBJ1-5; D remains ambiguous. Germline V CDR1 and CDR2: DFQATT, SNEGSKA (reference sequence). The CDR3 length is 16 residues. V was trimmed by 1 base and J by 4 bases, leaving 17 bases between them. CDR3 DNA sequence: TGCAGTGCTAGAGGTCAGGTAGGGCAAATTAATCAGCCCCAGCATTTT. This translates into CSARGQVGQINQPQHF.

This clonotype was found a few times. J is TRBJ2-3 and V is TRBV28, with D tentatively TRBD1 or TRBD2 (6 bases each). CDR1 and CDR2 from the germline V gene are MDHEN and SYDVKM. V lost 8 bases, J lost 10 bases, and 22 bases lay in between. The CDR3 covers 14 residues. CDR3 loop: CASGTTGTFGSQYF. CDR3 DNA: TGTGCCAGCGGAACCACAGGGACTTTCGGTTCGCAGTATTTT. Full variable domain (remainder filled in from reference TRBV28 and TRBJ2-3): DVKVTQSSRYLVKRTGEKVFLECVQDMDHENMFWYRQDPGLGLRLIYFSYDVKMKEKGDIPEGYSVSREKKERFSLILESASTNQTSMYLCASGTTGTFGSQYFGPGTRLTVL.

For the CDR3, the DNA is TGTGCCAGCAGCTTGAGATGGGCCCCCCAGCCAACTAATGAAAAACTGTTTTTT. It codes for CASSLRWAPQPTNEKLFF. This chain joins TRBV11-2 and TRBJ1-4; D ambiguous. Germline CDR1 reads SGHAT; CDR2 reads FQNNGV. This CDR3 contains 18 residues. V lost 3 bases, J lost 0 bases, and 17 bases lay in between. The full variable domain, completed using reference TRBV11-2 and TRBJ1-4, is EAGVAQSPRYKIIEKRQSVAFWCNPISGHATLYWYQQILGQGPKLLIQFQNNGVVDDSQLPKDRFSAERLKGVDSTLKIQPAKLEDSAVYLCASSLRWAPQPTNEKLFFGSGTQLSVL.

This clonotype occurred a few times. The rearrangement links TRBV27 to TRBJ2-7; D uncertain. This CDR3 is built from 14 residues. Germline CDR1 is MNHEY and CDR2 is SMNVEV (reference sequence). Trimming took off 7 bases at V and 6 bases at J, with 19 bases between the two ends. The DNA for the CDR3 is TGTGCCAGCATAGGGCGATTGGCAGGCGGCGAGCAGTACTTC. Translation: CASIGRLAGGEQYF.

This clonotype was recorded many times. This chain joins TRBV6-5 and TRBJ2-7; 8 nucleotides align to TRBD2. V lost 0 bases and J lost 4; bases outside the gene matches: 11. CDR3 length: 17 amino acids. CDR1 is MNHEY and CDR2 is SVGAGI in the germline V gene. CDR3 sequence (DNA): TGTGCCAGCAGTTACTCGTCAGAGAGACTAGCGCCTTACGAGCAGTACTTC. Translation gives CASSYSSERLAPYEQYF.

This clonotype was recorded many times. The DNA of the CDR3 is TGTGCCAGCAGATCGCGGGAGGCCAAAAACATTCAGTACTTC. It is translated as CASRSREAKNIQYF. The chain recombines TRBV6-1 with TRBJ2-4; 7 bases fit TRBD2. This CDR3 has 14 residues. V lost 6 bases and J lost 1; bases outside the gene matches: 3. Germline V gene data show CDR1 as MNHNS and CDR2 as SASEGT.

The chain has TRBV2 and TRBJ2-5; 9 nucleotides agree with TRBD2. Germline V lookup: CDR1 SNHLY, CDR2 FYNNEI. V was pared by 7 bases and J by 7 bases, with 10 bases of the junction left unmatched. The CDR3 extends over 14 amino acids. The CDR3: CASKTSGPHGTQYF. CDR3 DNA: TGTGCCAGCAAGACTAGCGGCCCCCATGGGACCCAGTACTTC.

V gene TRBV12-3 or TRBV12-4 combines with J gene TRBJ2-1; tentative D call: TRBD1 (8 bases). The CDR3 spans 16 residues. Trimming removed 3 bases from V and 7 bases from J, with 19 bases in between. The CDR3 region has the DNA TGTGCCAGCAGTTTCGGGACAGGCGGGAGCCGGAATGAGCAGTTCTTC. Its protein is CASSFGTGGSRNEQFF.

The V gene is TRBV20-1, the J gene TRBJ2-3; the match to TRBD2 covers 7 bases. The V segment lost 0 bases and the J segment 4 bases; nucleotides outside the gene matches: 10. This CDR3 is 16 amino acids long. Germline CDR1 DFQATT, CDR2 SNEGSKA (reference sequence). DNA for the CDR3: TGCAGTGCTAGAGATCTGGAGACTAGCCCACCAGATACGCAGTATTTT. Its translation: CSARDLETSPPDTQYF.

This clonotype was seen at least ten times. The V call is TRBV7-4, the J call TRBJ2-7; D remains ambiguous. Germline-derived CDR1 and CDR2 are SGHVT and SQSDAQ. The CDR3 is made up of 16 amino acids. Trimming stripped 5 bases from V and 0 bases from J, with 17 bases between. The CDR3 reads CASSPSYGRNSYEQYF. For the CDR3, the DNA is TGTGCCAGCAGCCCCTCCTATGGACGGAACTCCTACGAGCAGTACTTC.

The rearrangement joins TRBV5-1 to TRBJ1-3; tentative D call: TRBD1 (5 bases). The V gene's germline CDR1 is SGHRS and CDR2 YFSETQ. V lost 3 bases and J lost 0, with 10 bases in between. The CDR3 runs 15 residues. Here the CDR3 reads CASSSDRSSGNTIYF. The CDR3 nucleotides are TGCGCCAGCAGCTCCGACAGAAGCTCTGGAAACACCATATATTTT.